The entry that follows covers one T cell receptor (beta chain) sequence. Its antigen is unknown. Other nucleotide sequences from this sample produce the same CDR3. These data are taken from a study of naive CD8 T cells in extremely preterm neonates. The data were produced by immunoSEQ multiplex PCR, yet TCRdb's version contains in-frame clones alone and is incomplete. The sample records tens of thousands of clones, around 89% being singletons. The study, taken as a whole, reports: Relative to older groups, preterm infants had shorter, less trimmed CDR3s with fewer N additions.

Germline loops: CDR1 MNHNY, CDR2 SVGAGI (reference sequence). The CDR3 runs 14 residues. With 0 bases removed from V and 0 bases from J, the gap between germline ends came to 6 bases. Extremely preterm births at roughly 23-27 weeks of gestation supplied the samples. Sorting kept Annexin V-negative CD3+CD8+CD45RA+CCR7+ naive T cells. This TCR was recovered from a boy who was born preterm. The source material was naive CD8+ T cells from cord blood. The V gene is TRBV6-6, the J gene TRBJ2-7; the D is unclear. The CDR3 DNA is TGTGCCAGCAGTTACTCGGGCAGCTCCTACGAGCAGTACTTC. Translating gives CASSYSGSSYEQYF.